What follows describes a single T cell receptor beta chain. CDR3 size: 14 residues. After removal of 6 bases from V and 4 bases from J, the junction contained 8 bases not matched to a gene. Germline V CDR1 and CDR2: MNHEY, SVGEGT. This sample is drawn from a study of patients and donors after allogeneic stem cell transplantation. TCRdb fed the RT-PCR reads into MiXCR, producing one record per CDR3 protein. The table lists about 150,000 distinct CDR3 sequences, approximately 35% of them singletons. J is TRBJ1-1 and V is TRBV6-2 or TRBV6-3; 7 nucleotides align to TRBD1. The sequence was obtained from a human donor who was either an allogeneic HSCT recipient or a stem cell or donor lymphocyte infusion donor (not recorded which). It is not recorded whose cells these are; they may come from a transplant donor. Sequencing was done on a sample of blood, either unsorted or a sorted T cell fraction (not recorded which). The CDR3 DNA follows: TGTGCCAGCAGACTAACAGGGGTAAGCACTGAAGCTTTCTTT. It encodes CASRLTGVSTEAFF.